This TCR beta chain was obtained from a study of blood T cell repertoires in COVID-19. Across the study: Sources were T cells, B-cell-depleted T cells, or PBMCs; the material itself was cDNA or gDNA.

Authors' analysis steps: Reference gene primers were amplified, and this amplification served to estimate nucleated cell counts. Assay used: immunoSEQ multiplex PCR; TCRdb lists only in-frame clones, some missing. V, J and clone size are those of that table, while D and trimming were read from the DNA. The profile shows approximately 210,000 clones, 80% to 85% of them singletons. Germline V gives CDR1 SGHTA, CDR2 FQGNSA. This CDR3 spans 13 amino acids. Trimming pared 4 bases from V and 6 bases from J, leaving 9 bases between. This clonotype originated in a woman aged 80 or older with COVID-19, enrolled during active disease. Sequenced input: peripheral blood. V is TRBV7-2 and J is TRBJ2-2; a possible D gene is TRBD2 (5 bases). The CDR3 DNA reads as TGTGCCAGCAGCTCGAGGACTTCCGGGGAGCTGTTTTTT. Protein sequence: CASSSRTSGELFF.